This is a list of T cell receptor beta chains from one sample in a study of T cell responses to AZD1222 COVID-19 vaccine. Produced via immunoSEQ multiplex PCR; TCRdb's table is partial and in-frame only. The repertoire holds about 160,000 clones, with approximately 90% as singletons. The sample in question was peripheral blood, obtained on day 0 of AZD1222 vaccination. These receptors all stem from an adult in good health. Both conserved end residues are part of each CDR3. The D gene is left open where the match is weak. A clone size is listed for some rows: how often the clone was seen (once, few, many), or a class if it is expanded.

j_call clone_size v_call d_call cdr3_aa cdr3_nt
TRBJ2-1 NA TRBV6-5 NA CASSTANEQFF TGTGCCAGCAGTACCGCCAATGAGCAGTTCTTC
TRBJ1-2 NA TRBV24-1 NA CATSDSGREHYGYTF TGTGCCACCAGTGATTCGGGCAGGGAGCACTATGGCTACACCTTC
TRBJ1-2 once TRBV9 TRBD1 CASSGINRGRRGYTF TGTGCCAGCAGCGGCATAAACAGGGGGCGCAGGGGCTACACCTTC
TRBJ1-1 NA TRBV7-9 NA CASSEPRGNPNTEAFF TGTGCCAGCAGCGAACCCCGCGGGAATCCGAACACTGAAGCTTTCTTT
TRBJ2-7 NA TRBV28 NA CASSSDGYEQYF TGTGCCAGCAGTTCCGACGGATACGAGCAGTACTTC
TRBJ2-1 NA TRBV6-2/TRBV6-3 NA CASSYGGGKSYNEQFF TGTGCCAGCAGTTACGGGGGCGGGAAATCCTACAATGAGCAGTTCTTC
TRBJ2-3 once TRBV24-1 TRBD2 CATSVRTSGGGSTDTQYF TGTGCCACCAGTGTCCGGACTAGCGGGGGGGGGTCCACAGATACGCAGTATTTT
TRBJ2-6 NA TRBV5-6 NA CASSLGTAYSGANVLTF TGTGCCAGCAGCTTGGGGACAGCCTACTCTGGGGCCAACGTCCTGACTTTC
TRBJ2-7 NA TRBV7-6 NA CASSPPEAQQYF TGTGCCAGCAGCCCTCCGGAAGCCCAGCAGTACTTC
TRBJ1-6 NA TRBV15 NA CATSRDLTAYNSPLHF TGTGCCACCAGCAGAGATTTGACGGCCTATAATTCACCCCTCCACTTT
TRBJ1-4 NA TRBV24-1 TRBD1 CATSDPGQDEKLFF TGTGCCACCAGTGACCCGGGACAGGATGAAAAACTGTTTTTT
TRBJ2-3 NA TRBV24-1 TRBD1 CAIGTGSTDTQYF TGTGCCATCGGGACAGGGAGCACAGATACGCAGTATTTT
TRBJ2-3 NA TRBV3-1/TRBV3-2 NA CASSSLASADTQYF TGTGCCAGCAGCTCCCTGGCTAGCGCAGATACGCAGTATTTT
TRBJ2-2 once TRBV10-1 NA CASSPAASHTGELFF TGCGCCAGCTCACCCGCGGCGTCGCACACCGGGGAGCTGTTTTTT
TRBJ2-1 once TRBV11-2 TRBD2 CASSPPGLAGRGSRQFF TGTGCCAGCAGCCCCCCGGGACTAGCGGGGCGGGGTTCCAGGCAGTTCTTC
TRBJ2-7 NA TRBV6-5 TRBD2 CASNPPRAGAYEQYF TGTGCCAGCAACCCCCCCCGGGCGGGGGCCTACGAGCAGTACTTC
TRBJ1-1 NA TRBV10-3 NA CAISESGVGGGNTEAFF TGTGCCATCAGTGAGTCCGGTGTGGGGGGCGGGAACACTGAAGCTTTCTTT
TRBJ1-5 once TRBV18 NA CASHSGGNQPQHF TGTGCCAGCCACTCCGGGGGCAATCAGCCCCAGCATTTT
TRBJ2-3 NA TRBV5-4 TRBD1 CASSLRGQGIMKSTDTQYF TGTGCCAGCAGCTTGAGGGGACAGGGGATAATGAAAAGCACAGATACGCAGTATTTT
TRBJ2-1 NA TRBV5-6 NA CASSRGPLVNEQFF TGTGCCAGCAGCCGGGGACCCCTGGTCAATGAGCAGTTCTTC
TRBJ1-3 NA TRBV16 NA CASSQSYWETSGNTIYF TGTGCCAGCAGCCAATCGTATTGGGAAACCTCTGGAAACACCATATATTTT
TRBJ2-2 NA TRBV9 NA CASSVGQGFGELFF TGTGCCAGCAGCGTAGGCCAGGGGTTCGGGGAGCTGTTTTTT
TRBJ1-6 NA TRBV7-9 NA CASSFTVGSPLHF TGTGCCAGCAGCTTTACAGTCGGGTCACCCCTCCACTTT
TRBJ2-1 NA TRBV7-3 TRBD1 CASSPYVGQGRNEQFF TGTGCCAGCAGCCCCTATGTGGGACAGGGCAGGAATGAGCAGTTCTTC